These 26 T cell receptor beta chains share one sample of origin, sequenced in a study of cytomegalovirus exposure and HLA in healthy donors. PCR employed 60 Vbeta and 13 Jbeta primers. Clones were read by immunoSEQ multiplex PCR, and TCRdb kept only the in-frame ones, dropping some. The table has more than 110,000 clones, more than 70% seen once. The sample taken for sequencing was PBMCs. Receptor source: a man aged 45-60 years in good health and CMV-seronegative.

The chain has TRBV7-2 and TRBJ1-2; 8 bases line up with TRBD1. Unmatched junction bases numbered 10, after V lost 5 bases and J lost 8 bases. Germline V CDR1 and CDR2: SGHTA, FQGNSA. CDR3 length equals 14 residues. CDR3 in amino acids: CASSHPDRGRGYTF. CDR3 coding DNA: TGTGCCAGCAGCCATCCTGACAGGGGCCGCGGCTACACCTTC.

CDR3 amino acids: CASSIAGGQALPNYGYTF. The DNA for the CDR3 is TGCGCCAGCAGCATAGCTGGGGGACAGGCCCTACCTAACTATGGCTACACCTTC. The chain carries TRBV5-1 and TRBJ1-2; TRBD1 agrees at 8 bases. The CDR3 totals 18 residues. With V trimmed by 4 bases and J by 0 bases, 14 bases remained unmatched. From germline, CDR1 is SGHRS and CDR2 YFSETQ.

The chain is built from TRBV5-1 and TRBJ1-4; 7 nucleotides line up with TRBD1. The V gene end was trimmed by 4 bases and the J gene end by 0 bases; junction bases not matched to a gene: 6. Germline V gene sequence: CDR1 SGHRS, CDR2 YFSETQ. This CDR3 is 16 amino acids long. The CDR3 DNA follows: TGCGCCAGCAGCCCGGGACAGTCAGCAACTAATGAAAAACTGTTTTTT. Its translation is CASSPGQSATNEKLFF.

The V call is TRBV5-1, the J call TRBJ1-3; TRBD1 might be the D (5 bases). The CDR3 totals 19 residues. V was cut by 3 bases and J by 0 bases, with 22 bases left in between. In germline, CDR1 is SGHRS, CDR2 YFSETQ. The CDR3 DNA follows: TGCGCCAGCAGCTCCGGTCTAGTTGGGGCAGCTAGCTCTGGAAACACCATATATTTT. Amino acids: CASSSGLVGAASSGNTIYF. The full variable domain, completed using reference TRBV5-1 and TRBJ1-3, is KAGVTQTPRYLIKTRGQQVTLSCSPISGHRSVSWYQQTPGQGLQFLFEYFSETQRNKGNFPGRFSGRQFSNSRSEMNVSTLELGDSALYLCASSSGLVGAASSGNTIYFGEGSWLTVV.

This chain's CDR3 is CASSGRTGGGLMAEQFF. CDR3 nucleotide sequence: TGTGCCAGCAGCGGAAGAACAGGGGGGGGATTAATGGCGGAGCAGTTCTTC. The chain has TRBV9 and TRBJ2-1; possible D gene TRBD1, 8 bases. The V end lost 3 bases, the J end lost 10 bases, and 26 bases lay between the germline ends. Germline V gene data show CDR1 as SGDLS and CDR2 as YYNGEE. The CDR3 runs 17 residues.

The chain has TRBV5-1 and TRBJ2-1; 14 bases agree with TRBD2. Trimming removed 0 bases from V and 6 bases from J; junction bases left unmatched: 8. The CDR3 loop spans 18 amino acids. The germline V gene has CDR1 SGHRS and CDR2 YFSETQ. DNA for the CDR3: TGCGCCAGCAGCTTGGCGACTAGCGGGAGGGTTGATTTCAATGAGCAGTTCTTC. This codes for CASSLATSGRVDFNEQFF.

Written as DNA, the CDR3 is TGTGCCAGCAGCTTCCTTTCGGGGGTCTCCTACGAGCAGTACTTC. Translated, it gives CASSFLSGVSYEQYF. The J gene is TRBJ2-7, the V gene TRBV7-2; a possible D gene is TRBD2 (6 bases). The CDR3 contains 15 residues. Germline V gene data show CDR1 as SGHTA and CDR2 as FQGNSA. Trimming removed 3 bases from V and 0 bases from J, with 12 bases in between.

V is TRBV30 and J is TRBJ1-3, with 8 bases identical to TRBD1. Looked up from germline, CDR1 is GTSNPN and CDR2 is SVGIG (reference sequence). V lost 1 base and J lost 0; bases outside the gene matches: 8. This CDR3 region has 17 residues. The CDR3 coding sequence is TGTGCCTGGAGTGATCCGGGACAGGTTAGCTCTGGAAACACCATATATTTT. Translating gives CAWSDPGQVSSGNTIYF. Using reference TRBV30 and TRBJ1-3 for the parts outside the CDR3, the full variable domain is SQTIHQWPATLVQPVGSPLSLECTVEGTSNPNLYWYRQAAGRGLQLLFYSVGIGQISSEVPQNLSASRPQDRQFILSSKKLLLSDSGFYLCAWSDPGQVSSGNTIYFGEGSWLTVV.

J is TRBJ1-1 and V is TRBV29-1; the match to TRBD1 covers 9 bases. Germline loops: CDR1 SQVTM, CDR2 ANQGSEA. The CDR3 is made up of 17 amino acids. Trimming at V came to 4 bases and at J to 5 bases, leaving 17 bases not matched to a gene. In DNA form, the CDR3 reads TGCAGCGTTGGGCGGGATGGGACAGGGCTGGGGTCAACTGAAGCTTTCTTT. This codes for CSVGRDGTGLGSTEAFF.

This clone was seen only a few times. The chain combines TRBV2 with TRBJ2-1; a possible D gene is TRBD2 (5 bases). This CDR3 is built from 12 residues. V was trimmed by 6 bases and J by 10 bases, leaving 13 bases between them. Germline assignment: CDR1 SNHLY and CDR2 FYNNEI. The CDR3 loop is CASSEDSGEQFF. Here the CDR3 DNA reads TGTGCCAGCAGCGAGGACTCTGGGGAGCAGTTCTTC.

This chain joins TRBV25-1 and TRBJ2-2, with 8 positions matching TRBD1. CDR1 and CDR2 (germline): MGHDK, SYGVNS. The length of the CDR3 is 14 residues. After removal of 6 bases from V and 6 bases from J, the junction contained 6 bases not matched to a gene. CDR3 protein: CASSRQGMAGELFF. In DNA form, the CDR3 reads TGTGCCAGCAGCCGACAGGGGATGGCCGGGGAGCTGTTTTTT.

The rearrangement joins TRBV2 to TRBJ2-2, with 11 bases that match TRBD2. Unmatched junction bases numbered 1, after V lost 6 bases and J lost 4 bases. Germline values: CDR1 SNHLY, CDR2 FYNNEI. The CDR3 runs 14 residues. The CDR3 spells CASRGLAVTGELFF. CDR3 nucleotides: TGTGCCAGCAGGGGACTAGCGGTCACCGGGGAGCTGTTTTTT.

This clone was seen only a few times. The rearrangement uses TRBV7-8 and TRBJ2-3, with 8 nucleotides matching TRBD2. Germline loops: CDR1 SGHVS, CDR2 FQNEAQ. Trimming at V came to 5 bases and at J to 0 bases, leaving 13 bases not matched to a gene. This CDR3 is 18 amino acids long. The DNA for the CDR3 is TGTGCCAGCAGCCCCAGCCGGAGGGCGGGGGGTAGCACAGATACGCAGTATTTT. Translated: CASSPSRRAGGSTDTQYF.

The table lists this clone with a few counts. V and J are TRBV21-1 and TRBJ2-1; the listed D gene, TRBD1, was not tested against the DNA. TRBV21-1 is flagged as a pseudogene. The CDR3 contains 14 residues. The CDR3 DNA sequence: TGTGCCAGCAGCAAAGAACCAGGTTACAATGAGCAGTTCTTC. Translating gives CASSKEPGYNEQFF.

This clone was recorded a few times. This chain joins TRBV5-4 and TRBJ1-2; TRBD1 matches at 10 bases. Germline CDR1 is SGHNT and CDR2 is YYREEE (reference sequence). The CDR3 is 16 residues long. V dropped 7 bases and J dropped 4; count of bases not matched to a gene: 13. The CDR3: CASLPSGTGVSYGYTF. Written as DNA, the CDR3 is TGTGCCAGCCTACCCTCCGGGACAGGGGTATCCTATGGCTACACCTTC.

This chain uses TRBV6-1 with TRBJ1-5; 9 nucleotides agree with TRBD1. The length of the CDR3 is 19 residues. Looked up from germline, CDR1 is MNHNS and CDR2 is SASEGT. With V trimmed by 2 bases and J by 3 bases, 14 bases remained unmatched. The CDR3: CASSELLRGQGFNNQPQHF. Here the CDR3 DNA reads TGTGCCAGCAGTGAATTATTGCGGGGACAGGGTTTTAACAATCAGCCCCAGCATTTT.

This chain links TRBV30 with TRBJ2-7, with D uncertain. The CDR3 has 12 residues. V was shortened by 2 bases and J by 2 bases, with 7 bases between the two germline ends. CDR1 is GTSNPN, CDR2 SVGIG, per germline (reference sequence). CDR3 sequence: CAWSTRAYEQYF. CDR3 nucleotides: TGTGCCTGGAGTACTCGGGCCTACGAGCAGTACTTC.

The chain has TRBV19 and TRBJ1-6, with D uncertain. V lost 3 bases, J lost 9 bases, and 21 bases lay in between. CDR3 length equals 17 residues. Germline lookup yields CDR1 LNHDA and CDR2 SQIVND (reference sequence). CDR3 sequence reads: CASSITLPRSGGSPLHF. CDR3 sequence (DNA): TGTGCCAGTAGTATTACACTACCGCGCAGCGGTGGTTCACCCCTCCACTTT.

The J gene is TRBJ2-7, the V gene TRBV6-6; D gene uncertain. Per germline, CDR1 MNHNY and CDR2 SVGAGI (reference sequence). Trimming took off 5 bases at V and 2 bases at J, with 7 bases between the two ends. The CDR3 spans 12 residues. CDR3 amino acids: CASSKTTYEQYF. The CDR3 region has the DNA TGTGCCAGCAGTAAAACAACCTACGAGCAGTACTTC.

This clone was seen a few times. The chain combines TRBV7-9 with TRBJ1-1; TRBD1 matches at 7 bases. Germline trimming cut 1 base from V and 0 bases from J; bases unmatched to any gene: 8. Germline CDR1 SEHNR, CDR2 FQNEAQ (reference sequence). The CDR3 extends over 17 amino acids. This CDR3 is CASSLGPGGLLNTEAFF. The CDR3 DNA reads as TGTGCCAGCAGCTTAGGTCCAGGGGGGCTTTTGAACACTGAAGCTTTCTTT.

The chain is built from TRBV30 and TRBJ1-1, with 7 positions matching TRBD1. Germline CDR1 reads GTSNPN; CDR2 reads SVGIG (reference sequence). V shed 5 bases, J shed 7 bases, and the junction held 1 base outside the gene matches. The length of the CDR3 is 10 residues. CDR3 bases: TGTGCCTGGGGACAGGTTGAAGCTTTCTTT. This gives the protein CAWGQVEAFF.

The CDR3 spells CASSRDRGLSYGYTF. For the CDR3, the DNA is TGTGCCAGCAGCCGGGACAGGGGGCTGAGCTATGGCTACACCTTC. This chain links TRBV7-2 with TRBJ1-2, with 12 bases lining up with TRBD1. The CDR3 runs to 15 residues. In germline, CDR1 is SGHTA, CDR2 FQGNSA. The V and J ends lost 5 bases and 4 bases, in that order; junction bases with no gene match: 5.

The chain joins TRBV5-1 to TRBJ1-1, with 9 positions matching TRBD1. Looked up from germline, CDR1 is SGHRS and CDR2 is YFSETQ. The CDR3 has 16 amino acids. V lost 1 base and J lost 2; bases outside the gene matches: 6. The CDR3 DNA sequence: TGCGCCAGCAGCTTGAAGCCGGGACAGGGCAACACTGAAGCTTTCTTT. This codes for CASSLKPGQGNTEAFF. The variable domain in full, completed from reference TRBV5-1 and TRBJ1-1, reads KAGVTQTPRYLIKTRGQQVTLSCSPISGHRSVSWYQQTPGQGLQFLFEYFSETQRNKGNFPGRFSGRQFSNSRSEMNVSTLELGDSALYLCASSLKPGQGNTEAFFGQGTRLTVV.

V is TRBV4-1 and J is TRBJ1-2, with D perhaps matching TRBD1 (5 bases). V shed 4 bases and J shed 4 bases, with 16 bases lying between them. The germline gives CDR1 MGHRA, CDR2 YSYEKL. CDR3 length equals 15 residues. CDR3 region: CASSPMTDISYGYTF. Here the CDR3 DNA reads TGCGCCAGCAGCCCTATGACAGATATTAGCTATGGCTACACCTTC.

The CDR3 region is CASSLVGSPGQPQHF. CDR3 bases: TGTGCCAGCAGCTTAGTCGGCAGCCCGGGTCAGCCCCAGCATTTT. The rearrangement uses TRBV7-2 and TRBJ1-5; no reliable D call. CDR3 length: 15 residues. Trimming removed 1 base at V and 6 bases at J, with 13 bases between. Germline V gene data show CDR1 as SGHTA and CDR2 as FQGNSA.

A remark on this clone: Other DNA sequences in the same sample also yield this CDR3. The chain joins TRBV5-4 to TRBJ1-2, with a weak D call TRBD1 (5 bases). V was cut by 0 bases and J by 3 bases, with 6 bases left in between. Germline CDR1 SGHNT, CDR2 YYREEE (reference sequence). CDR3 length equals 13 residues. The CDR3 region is CASSLGRDYGYTF. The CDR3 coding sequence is TGTGCCAGCAGCTTGGGCAGGGACTATGGCTACACCTTC.